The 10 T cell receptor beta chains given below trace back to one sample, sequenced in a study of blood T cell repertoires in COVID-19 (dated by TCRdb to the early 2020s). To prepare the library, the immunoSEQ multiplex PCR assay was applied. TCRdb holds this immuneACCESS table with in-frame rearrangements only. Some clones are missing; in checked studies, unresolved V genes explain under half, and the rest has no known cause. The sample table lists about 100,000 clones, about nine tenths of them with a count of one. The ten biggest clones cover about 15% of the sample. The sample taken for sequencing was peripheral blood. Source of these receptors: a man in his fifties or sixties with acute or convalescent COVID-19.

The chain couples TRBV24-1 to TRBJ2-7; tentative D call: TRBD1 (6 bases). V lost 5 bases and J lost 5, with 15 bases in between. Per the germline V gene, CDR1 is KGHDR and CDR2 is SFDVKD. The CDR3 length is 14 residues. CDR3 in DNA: TGTGCCACCAGTGGGGGGCAGGGGATGAACGAGCAGTACTTC. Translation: CATSGGQGMNEQYF.

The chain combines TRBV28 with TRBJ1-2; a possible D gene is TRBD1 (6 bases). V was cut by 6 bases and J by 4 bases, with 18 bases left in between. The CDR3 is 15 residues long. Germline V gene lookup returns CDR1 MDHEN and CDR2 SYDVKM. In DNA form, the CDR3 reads TGTGCCAGCAGCTTAGACAGGCCTACCCTCTATGGCTACACCTTC. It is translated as CASSLDRPTLYGYTF.

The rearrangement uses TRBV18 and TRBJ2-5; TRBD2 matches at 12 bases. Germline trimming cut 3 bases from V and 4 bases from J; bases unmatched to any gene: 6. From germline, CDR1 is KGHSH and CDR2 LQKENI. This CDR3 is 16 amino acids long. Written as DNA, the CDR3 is TGTGCCAGCTCACCGAGACTAGCGGGAGAGGGAGAGACCCAGTACTTC. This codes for CASSPRLAGEGETQYF.

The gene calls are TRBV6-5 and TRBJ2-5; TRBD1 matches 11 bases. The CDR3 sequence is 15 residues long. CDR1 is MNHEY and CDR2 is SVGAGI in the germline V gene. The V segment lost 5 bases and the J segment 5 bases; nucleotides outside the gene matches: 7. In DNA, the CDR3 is TGTGCCAGCAGTCGGCCGGGACAGGGGGAGGAGACCCAGTACTTC. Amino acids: CASSRPGQGEETQYF.

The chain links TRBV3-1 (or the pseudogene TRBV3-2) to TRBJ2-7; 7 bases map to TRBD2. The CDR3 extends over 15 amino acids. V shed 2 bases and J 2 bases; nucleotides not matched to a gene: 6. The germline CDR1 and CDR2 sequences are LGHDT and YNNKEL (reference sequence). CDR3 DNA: TGTGCCAGCAGCCAATCGGGACTAATCGCCTACGAGCAGTACTTC. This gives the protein CASSQSGLIAYEQYF.

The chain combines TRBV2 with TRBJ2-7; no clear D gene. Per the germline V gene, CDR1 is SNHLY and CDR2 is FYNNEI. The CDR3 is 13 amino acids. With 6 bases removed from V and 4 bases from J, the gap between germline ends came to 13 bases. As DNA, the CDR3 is TGTGCCAGCAGGACCGACTTAGGATACGAGCAGTACTTC. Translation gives CASRTDLGYEQYF.

The CDR3 spells CASSPLGQGASIQYF. Written as DNA, the CDR3 is TGTGCCAGCAGCCCGTTGGGACAGGGGGCGAGCATTCAGTACTTC. The chain is built from TRBV5-4 and TRBJ2-4; 12 nucleotides line up with TRBD1. The V segment lost 4 bases and the J segment 9 bases; nucleotides outside the gene matches: 8. CDR1 is SGHNT, CDR2 YYREEE, per germline (reference sequence). CDR3 length: 15 residues.

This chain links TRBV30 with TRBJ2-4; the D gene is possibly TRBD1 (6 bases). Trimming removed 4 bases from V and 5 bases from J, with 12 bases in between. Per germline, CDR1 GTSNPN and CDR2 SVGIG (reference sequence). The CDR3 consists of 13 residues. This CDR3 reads CAWNQDRENIQYF. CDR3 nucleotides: TGTGCCTGGAACCAGGACAGAGAAAACATTCAGTACTTC.

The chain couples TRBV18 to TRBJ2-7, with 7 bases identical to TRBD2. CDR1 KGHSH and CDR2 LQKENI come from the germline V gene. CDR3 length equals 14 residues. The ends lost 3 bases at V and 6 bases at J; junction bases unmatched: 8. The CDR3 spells CASSPVGEGTEQYF. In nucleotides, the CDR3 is TGTGCCAGCTCACCTGTAGGGGAGGGAACCGAGCAGTACTTC. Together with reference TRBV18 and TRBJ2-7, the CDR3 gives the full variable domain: NAGVMQNPRHLVRRRGQEARLRCSPMKGHSHVYWYRQLPEEGLKFMVYLQKENIIDESGMPKERFSAEFPKEGPSILRIQQVVRGDSAAYFCASSPVGEGTEQYFGPGTRLTVT.

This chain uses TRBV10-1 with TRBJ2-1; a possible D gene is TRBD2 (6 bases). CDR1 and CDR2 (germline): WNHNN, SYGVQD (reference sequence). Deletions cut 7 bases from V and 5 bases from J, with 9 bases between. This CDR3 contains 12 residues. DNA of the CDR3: TGCGCCAGCATGGGGGGTCACAATGAGCAGTTCTTC. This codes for CASMGGHNEQFF.